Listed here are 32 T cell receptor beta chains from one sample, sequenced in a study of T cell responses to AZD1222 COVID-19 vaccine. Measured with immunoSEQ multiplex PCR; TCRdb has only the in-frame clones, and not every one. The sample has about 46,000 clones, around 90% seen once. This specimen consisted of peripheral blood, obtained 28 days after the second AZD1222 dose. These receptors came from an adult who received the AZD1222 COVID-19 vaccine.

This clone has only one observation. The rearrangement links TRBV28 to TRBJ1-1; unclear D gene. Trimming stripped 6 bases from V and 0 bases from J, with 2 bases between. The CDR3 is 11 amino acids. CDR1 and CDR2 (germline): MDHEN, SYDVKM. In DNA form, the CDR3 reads TGTGCCAGCAGGGTGAACACTGAAGCTTTCTTT. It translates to CASRVNTEAFF.

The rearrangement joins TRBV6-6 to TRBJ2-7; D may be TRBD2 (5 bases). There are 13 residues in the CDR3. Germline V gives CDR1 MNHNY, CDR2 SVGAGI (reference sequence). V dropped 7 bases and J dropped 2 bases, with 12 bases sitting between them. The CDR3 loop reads CASNGDKTYEQYF. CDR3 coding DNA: TGTGCCAGCAACGGGGATAAGACCTACGAGCAGTACTTC.

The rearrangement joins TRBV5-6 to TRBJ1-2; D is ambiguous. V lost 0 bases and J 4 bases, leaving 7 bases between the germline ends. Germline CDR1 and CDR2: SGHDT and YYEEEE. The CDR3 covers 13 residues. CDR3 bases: TGTGCCAGCAGCTTGGGACCGCGCTATGGCTACACCTTC. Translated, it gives CASSLGPRYGYTF.

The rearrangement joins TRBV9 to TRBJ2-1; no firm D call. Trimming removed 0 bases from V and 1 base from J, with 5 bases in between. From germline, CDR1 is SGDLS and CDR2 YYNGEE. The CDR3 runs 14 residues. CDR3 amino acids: CASSVGQSYNEQFF. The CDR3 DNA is TGTGCCAGCAGCGTAGGGCAGTCCTACAATGAGCAGTTCTTC.

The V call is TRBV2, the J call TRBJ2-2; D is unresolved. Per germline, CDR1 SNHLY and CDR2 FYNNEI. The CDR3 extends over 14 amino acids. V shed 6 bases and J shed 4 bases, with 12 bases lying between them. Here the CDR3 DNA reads TGTGCCAGCAGGAATAAGTCCTTCACCGGGGAGCTGTTTTTT. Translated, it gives CASRNKSFTGELFF.

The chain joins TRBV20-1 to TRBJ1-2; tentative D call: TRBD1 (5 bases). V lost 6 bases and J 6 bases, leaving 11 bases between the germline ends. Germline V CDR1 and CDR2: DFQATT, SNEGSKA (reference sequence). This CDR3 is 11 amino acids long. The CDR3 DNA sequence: TGCAGTGCGACGACAGTGGATGGCTACACCTTC. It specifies CSATTVDGYTF.

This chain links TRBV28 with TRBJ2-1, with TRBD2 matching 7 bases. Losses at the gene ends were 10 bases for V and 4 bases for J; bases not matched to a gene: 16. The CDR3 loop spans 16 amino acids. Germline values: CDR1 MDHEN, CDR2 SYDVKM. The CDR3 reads CATAGGESLLYNEQFF. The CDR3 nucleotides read TGTGCCACCGCTGGGGGGGAGAGCCTCTTATACAATGAGCAGTTCTTC.

CDR3 sequence reads: CASSLPGFEQYF. CDR3 nucleotide sequence: TGTGCCAGCAGCCTCCCTGGATTCGAGCAGTACTTC. The chain has TRBV28 and TRBJ2-7, with unresolved D. This CDR3 comprises 12 residues. V shed 6 bases and J shed 6 bases, with 12 bases lying between them. CDR1 and CDR2 (germline): MDHEN, SYDVKM. Drawing the rest from reference TRBV28 and TRBJ2-7, the complete variable domain is DVKVTQSSRYLVKRTGEKVFLECVQDMDHENMFWYRQDPGLGLRLIYFSYDVKMKEKGDIPEGYSVSREKKERFSLILESASTNQTSMYLCASSLPGFEQYFGPGTRLTVT.

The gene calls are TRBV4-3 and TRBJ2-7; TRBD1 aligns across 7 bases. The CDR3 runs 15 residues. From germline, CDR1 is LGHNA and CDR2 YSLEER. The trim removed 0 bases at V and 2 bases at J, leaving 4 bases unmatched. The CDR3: CASSQETGNPYEQYF. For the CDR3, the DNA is TGCGCCAGCAGCCAAGAGACAGGGAACCCCTACGAGCAGTACTTC.

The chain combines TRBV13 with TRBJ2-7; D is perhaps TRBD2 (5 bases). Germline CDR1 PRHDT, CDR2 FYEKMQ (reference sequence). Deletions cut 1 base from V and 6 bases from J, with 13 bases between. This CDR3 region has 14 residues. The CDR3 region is CASSLVQIAGEQYF. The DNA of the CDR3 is TGTGCCAGCAGCTTAGTTCAGATTGCGGGCGAGCAGTACTTC.

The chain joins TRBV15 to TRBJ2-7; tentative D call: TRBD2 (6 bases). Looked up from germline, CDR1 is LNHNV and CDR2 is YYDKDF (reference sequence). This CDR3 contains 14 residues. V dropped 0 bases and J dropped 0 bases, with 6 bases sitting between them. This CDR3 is CATSREGGSYEQYF. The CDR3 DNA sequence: TGTGCCACCAGCAGAGAGGGGGGCTCCTACGAGCAGTACTTC.

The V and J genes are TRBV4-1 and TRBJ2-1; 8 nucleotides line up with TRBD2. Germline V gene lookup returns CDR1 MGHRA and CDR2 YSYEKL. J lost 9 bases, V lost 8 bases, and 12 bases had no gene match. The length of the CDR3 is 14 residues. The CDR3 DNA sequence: TGCGCCAGCGCGCAAACGGGACTAGTCTTTGAGCAGTTCTTC. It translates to CASAQTGLVFEQFF.

CDR3 sequence (DNA): TGTGCCAGCAGCCGTCTGGGGGCAACTAATGAAAAACTGTTTTTT. This gives the protein CASSRLGATNEKLFF. The rearrangement uses TRBV3-1 (or the pseudogene TRBV3-2) and TRBJ1-4; possibly TRBD1 for D (5 bases). Germline V gene sequence: CDR1 LGHDT, CDR2 YNNKEL (reference sequence). V was cut by 4 bases and J by 0 bases, with 9 bases left in between. This CDR3 is built from 15 residues.

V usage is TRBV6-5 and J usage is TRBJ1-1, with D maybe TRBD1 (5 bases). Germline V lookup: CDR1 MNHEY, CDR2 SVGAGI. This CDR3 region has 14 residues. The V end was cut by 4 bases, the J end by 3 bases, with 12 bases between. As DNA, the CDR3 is TGTGCCAGCAGTTCTGACAGTTGGCACACTGAAGCTTTCTTT. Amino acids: CASSSDSWHTEAFF.

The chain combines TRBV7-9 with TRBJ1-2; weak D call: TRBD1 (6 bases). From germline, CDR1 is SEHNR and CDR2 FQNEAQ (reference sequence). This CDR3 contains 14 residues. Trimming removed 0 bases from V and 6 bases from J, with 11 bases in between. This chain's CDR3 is CASSLAGDIHGYTF. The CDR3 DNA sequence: TGTGCCAGCAGCTTAGCAGGGGACATCCATGGCTACACCTTC.

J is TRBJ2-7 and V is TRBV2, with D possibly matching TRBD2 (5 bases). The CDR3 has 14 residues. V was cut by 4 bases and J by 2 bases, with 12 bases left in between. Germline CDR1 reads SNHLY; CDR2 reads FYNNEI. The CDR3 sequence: CASSGDLGAYEQYF. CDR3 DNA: TGTGCCAGCAGTGGCGACCTCGGGGCCTACGAGCAGTACTTC.

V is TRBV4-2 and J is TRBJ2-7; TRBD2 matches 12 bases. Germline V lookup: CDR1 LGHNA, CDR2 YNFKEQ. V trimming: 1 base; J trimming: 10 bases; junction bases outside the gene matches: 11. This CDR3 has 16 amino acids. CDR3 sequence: CASSQGGASGRALQYF. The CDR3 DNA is TGTGCCAGCAGCCAAGGCGGTGCTAGCGGGAGGGCTCTTCAGTACTTC.

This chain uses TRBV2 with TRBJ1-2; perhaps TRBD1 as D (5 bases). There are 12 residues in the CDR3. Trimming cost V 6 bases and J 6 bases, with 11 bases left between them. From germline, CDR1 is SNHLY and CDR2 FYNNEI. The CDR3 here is CASSPGPHGYTF. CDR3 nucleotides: TGTGCCAGCAGCCCAGGGCCACATGGCTACACCTTC. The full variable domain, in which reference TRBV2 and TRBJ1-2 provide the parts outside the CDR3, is EPEVTQTPSHQVTQMGQEVILRCVPISNHLYFYWYRQILGQKVEFLVSFYNNEISEKSEIFDDQFSVERPDGSNFTLKIRSTKLEDSAMYFCASSPGPHGYTFGSGTRLTVV.

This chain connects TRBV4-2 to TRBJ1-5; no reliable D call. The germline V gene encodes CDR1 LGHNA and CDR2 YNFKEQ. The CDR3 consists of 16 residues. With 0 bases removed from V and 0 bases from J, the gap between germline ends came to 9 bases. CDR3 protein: CASSQEIRYSNQPQHF. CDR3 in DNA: TGTGCCAGCAGCCAAGAGATCCGCTATAGCAATCAGCCCCAGCATTTT.

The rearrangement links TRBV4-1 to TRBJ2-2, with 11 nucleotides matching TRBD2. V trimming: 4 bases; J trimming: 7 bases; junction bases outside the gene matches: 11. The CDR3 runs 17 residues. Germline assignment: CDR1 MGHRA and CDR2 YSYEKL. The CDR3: CASSRGASGRSNGELFF. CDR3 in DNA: TGCGCCAGCAGCCGAGGGGCTAGCGGGAGGAGCAACGGGGAGCTGTTTTTT.

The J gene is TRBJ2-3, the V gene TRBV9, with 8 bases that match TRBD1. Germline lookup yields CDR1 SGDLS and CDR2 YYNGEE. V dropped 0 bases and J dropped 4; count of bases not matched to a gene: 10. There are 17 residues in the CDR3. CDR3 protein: CASSVVGAGGLSDTQYF. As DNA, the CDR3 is TGTGCCAGCAGCGTAGTAGGGGCAGGGGGCTTGTCAGATACGCAGTATTTT.

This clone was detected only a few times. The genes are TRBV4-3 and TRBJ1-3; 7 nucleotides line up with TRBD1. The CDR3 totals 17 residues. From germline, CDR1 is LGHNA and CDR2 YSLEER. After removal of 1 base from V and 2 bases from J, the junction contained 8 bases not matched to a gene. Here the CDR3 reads CASSQGRGQIPGNTIYF. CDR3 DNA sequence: TGCGCCAGCAGCCAAGGACGGGGACAGATCCCTGGAAACACCATATATTTT.

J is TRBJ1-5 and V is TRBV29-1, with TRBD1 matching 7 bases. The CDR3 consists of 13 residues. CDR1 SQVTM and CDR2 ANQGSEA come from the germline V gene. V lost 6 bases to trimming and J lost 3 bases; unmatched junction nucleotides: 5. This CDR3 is CSVTGSYNQPQHF. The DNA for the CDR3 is TGCAGCGTGACAGGGTCCTACAATCAGCCCCAGCATTTT.

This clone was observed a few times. CDR3 residues: CASSQGGGRNDEQFF. CDR3 coding DNA: TGTGCCAGCAGCCAAGGGGGCGGGAGGAACGATGAGCAGTTCTTC. The J gene is TRBJ2-1, the V gene TRBV4-2; TRBD2 matches at 8 bases. The CDR3 has 15 residues. The J segment lost 8 bases and the V segment lost 1 base, leaving 7 bases of the junction unmatched. CDR1 and CDR2 from the germline V gene are LGHNA and YNFKEQ.

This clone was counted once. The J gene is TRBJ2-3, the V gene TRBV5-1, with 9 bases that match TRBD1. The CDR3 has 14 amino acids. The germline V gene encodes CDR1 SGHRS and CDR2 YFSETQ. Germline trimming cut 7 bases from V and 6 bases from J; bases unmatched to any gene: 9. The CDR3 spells CASRTTGGSDTQYF. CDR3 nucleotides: TGCGCCAGCCGGACGACAGGGGGATCGGATACGCAGTATTTT. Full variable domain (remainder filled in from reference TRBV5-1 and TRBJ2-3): KAGVTQTPRYLIKTRGQQVTLSCSPISGHRSVSWYQQTPGQGLQFLFEYFSETQRNKGNFPGRFSGRQFSNSRSEMNVSTLELGDSALYLCASRTTGGSDTQYFGPGTRLTVL.

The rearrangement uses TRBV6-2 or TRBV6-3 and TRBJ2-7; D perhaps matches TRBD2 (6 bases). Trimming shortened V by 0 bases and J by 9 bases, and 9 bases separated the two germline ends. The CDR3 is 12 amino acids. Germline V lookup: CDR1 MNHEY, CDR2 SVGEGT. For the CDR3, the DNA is TGTGCCAGCAGTTACTCTCAGGGAGGGCAGTACTTC. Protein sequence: CASSYSQGGQYF.

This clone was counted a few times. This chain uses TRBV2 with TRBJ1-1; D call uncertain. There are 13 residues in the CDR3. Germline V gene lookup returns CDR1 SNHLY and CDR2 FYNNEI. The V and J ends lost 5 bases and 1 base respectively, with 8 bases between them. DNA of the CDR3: TGTGCCAGCAGTCCACTCACGAACACTGAAGCTTTCTTT. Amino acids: CASSPLTNTEAFF.

The DNA of the CDR3 is TGTGCCAGCAGTTCTGGAGGGGCCGACGAGCAGTACTTC. Translation gives CASSSGGADEQYF. The chain couples TRBV27 to TRBJ2-7, with a weak D call TRBD2 (6 bases). The CDR3 has 13 amino acids. Deletions cut 4 bases from V and 5 bases from J, with 12 bases between. The V gene's germline CDR1 is MNHEY and CDR2 SMNVEV (reference sequence).

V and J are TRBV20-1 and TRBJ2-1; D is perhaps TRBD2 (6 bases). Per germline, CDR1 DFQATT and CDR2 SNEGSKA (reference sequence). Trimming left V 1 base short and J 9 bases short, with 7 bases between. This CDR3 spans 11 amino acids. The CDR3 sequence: CSARVGGEQFF. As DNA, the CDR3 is TGCAGTGCTAGAGTGGGGGGTGAGCAGTTCTTC.

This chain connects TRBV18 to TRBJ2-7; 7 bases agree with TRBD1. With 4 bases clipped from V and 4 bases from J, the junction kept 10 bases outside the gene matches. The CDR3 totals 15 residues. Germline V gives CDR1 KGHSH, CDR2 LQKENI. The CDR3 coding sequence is TGTGCCAGCTCACAACTACCAGGGGGAATATACGAGCAGTACTTC. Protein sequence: CASSQLPGGIYEQYF.

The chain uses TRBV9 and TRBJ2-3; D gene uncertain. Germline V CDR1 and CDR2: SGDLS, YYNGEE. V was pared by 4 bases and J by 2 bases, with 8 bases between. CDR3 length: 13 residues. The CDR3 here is CASSPRPTDTQYF. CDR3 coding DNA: TGTGCCAGCAGCCCTAGACCCACAGATACGCAGTATTTT.

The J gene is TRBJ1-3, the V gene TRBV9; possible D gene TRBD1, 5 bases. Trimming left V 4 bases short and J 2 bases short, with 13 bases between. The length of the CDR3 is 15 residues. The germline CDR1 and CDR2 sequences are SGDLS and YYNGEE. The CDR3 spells CASSLGTGTGNTIYF. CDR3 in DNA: TGTGCCAGCAGCCTAGGGACCGGTACTGGAAACACCATATATTTT.